In its sample, the clone carrying this TCR beta chain was seen a few times. Its antigen remains unidentified. It was with a sample-barcoded 5' primer and a J-beta primer mix that a second PCR of roughly 7 to 12 cycles was run. TCRdb analysed the 5' RACE reads with MiXCR anew, one entry per CDR3 protein. The table lists more than 500,000 distinct CDR3 sequences, about 25% of them singletons. The source of the sample is a study of blood T cells in healthy people across ages. Study results and limitations: No conclusive comparison of naive versus antigen-experienced cells was possible with unsorted PBMCs.

The germline V gene encodes CDR1 LNHNV and CDR2 YYDKDF (reference sequence). This CDR3 has 15 amino acids. V dropped 5 bases and J dropped 0 bases, with 13 bases sitting between them. What was sequenced was blood. The source is a woman in her sixties or seventies in good health. The V call is TRBV15, the J call TRBJ2-5, with D perhaps matching TRBD1 (5 bases). Written as DNA, the CDR3 is TGTGCCACCAGCGGATGGCGACAGAACCAAGAGACCCAGTACTTC. This sequence encodes CATSGWRQNQETQYF.